This T cell receptor beta chain comes out of a study of cytomegalovirus exposure and HLA in healthy donors. The CDR3 loop spans 15 amino acids. CDR1 and CDR2 from the germline V gene are SEHNR and FQNEAQ (reference sequence). Between the trimmed V and J ends, which lost 3 bases and 4 bases, there was a span of 13 bases. PCR amplification relied on 60 Vbeta primers (plus 13 Jbeta primers). Here immunoSEQ multiplex PCR was the method, and the copy in TCRdb shows in-frame clones only, minus some. The table has about 200,000 clones, roughly 80% seen once. Findings and limits, study-wide: As a later analysis showed, several of the most significant clusters appeared to be linked to common viral pathogens.

This clone has just a few counts. What it binds is unknown. This clonotype was obtained from a woman under 30 in good health and CMV-seronegative. Sequencing used PBMCs. The gene calls are TRBV7-9 and TRBJ2-1; maybe TRBD1 (6 bases). As DNA, the CDR3 is TGTGCCAGCAGCTTGGGACAAACACTATACAATGAGCAGTTCTTC. Translation: CASSLGQTLYNEQFF.